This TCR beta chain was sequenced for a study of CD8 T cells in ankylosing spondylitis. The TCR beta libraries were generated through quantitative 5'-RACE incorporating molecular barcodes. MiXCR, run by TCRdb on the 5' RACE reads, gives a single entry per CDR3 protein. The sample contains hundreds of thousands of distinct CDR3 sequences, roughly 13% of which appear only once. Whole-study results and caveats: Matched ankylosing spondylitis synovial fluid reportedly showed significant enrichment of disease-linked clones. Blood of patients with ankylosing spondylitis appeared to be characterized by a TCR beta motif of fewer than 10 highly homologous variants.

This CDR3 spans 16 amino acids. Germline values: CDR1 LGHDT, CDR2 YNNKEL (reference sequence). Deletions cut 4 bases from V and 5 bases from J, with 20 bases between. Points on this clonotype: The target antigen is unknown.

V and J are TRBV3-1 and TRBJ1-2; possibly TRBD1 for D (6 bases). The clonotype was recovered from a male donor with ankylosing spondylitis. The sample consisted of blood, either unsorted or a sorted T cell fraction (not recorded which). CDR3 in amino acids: CASSLLMGHHGYGYTF. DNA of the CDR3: TGTGCCAGCAGCCTTTTGATGGGACATCATGGGTATGGCTACACCTTC.